The 14 T cell receptor beta chains below all came from one sample that was sequenced in a study of T cell repertoires in aging, cancer and after chemotherapy. Peripheral blood genomic DNA, not sorted cells or RNA, was the template. A mixed TRB-A/B primer pool amplified rearranged TRB by multiplex touch-down PCR. TCRdb used MiXCR to reprocess the multiplex PCR reads, holding one entry per CDR3 protein. The table lists about 4,900 distinct CDR3 sequences, roughly 49% of them singletons. Sequenced input: blood. These receptors were obtained from a human donor in good health.

This clonotype was picked up a small number of times. The chain links TRBV19 to TRBJ1-4; the D is unclear. V was shortened by 4 bases and J by 3 bases, with 12 bases between the two germline ends. This CDR3 is 15 amino acids long. Per germline, CDR1 LNHDA and CDR2 SQIVND (reference sequence). Written as DNA, the CDR3 is TGTGCCAGTAGTAGATGGCCTGCCTCTAATGAAAAACTGTTTTTT. Protein: CASSRWPASNEKLFF. Filled out from reference TRBV19 and TRBJ1-4, the complete variable domain reads DGGITQSPKYLFRKEGQNVTLSCEQNLNHDAMYWYRQDPGQGLRLIYYSQIVNDFQKGDIAEGYSVSREKKESFPLTVTSAQKNPTAFYLCASSRWPASNEKLFFGSGTQLSVL.

J is TRBJ2-5 and V is TRBV7-6; 8 positions agree with TRBD2. The CDR3 runs to 17 residues. The germline gives CDR1 SGHVS, CDR2 FNYEAQ. Trimming removed 5 bases from V and 5 bases from J; junction bases left unmatched: 16. Here the CDR3 DNA reads TGTGCCAGCAGCCCCCCCCCGGGGGGGCCGGGTAGGGAGACCCAGTACTTC. This sequence encodes CASSPPPGGPGRETQYF. The entire variable domain, with the rest obtained from reference TRBV7-6 and TRBJ2-5, is as follows: GAGVSQSPRYKVTKRGQDVALRCDPISGHVSLYWYRQALGQGPEFLTYFNYEAQQDKSGLPNDRFSAERPEGSISTLTIQRTEQRDSAMYRCASSPPPGGPGRETQYFGPGTRLLVL.

This clonotype turned up a few times. The chain is built from TRBV19 and TRBJ1-5; a weak D match, TRBD1 (5 bases). Trimming shortened V by 3 bases and J by 0 bases, and 12 bases separated the two germline ends. Germline V gives CDR1 LNHDA, CDR2 SQIVND (reference sequence). CDR3 length equals 16 residues. The CDR3 loop reads CASSIIRAVSNQPQHF. For the CDR3, the DNA is TGTGCCAGTAGTATTATCAGGGCCGTTAGCAATCAGCCCCAGCATTTT.

In this sample, this clonotype is large. The chain is built from TRBV6-2 or TRBV6-3 and TRBJ2-3; TRBD2 might be the D (6 bases). This CDR3 comprises 15 residues. Trimming removed 5 bases at V and 6 bases at J, with 18 bases between. Looked up from germline, CDR1 is MNHEY and CDR2 is SVGEGT. CDR3: CASSPADGGSDTQYF. CDR3 in DNA: TGTGCCAGCAGTCCGGCGGACGGGGGATCCGATACGCAGTATTTT.

The chain recombines TRBV18 with TRBJ2-3; TRBD2 is a possible D gene (6 bases). V was clipped by 3 bases and J by 8 bases, with 15 bases between them. Per germline, CDR1 KGHSH and CDR2 LQKENI. The CDR3 extends over 14 amino acids. CDR3 sequence reads: CASSPRVEGPTQYF. CDR3 in DNA: TGTGCCAGCTCACCCCGAGTGGAGGGGCCTACGCAGTATTTT.

The genes are TRBV30 and TRBJ1-5, with D unresolved. The germline CDR1 and CDR2 sequences are GTSNPN and SVGIG (reference sequence). V gave up 4 bases and J gave up 0 bases, with 7 bases separating them. The CDR3 length is 13 residues. The DNA of the CDR3 is TGTGCCTGGACAGAGGATAGCAATCAGCCCCAGCATTTT. It specifies CAWTEDSNQPQHF.

The chain links TRBV5-4 to TRBJ2-7, with D possibly TRBD2 on 6 matching bases. Germline-derived CDR1 and CDR2 are SGHNT and YYREEE (reference sequence). Trimming left V 8 bases short and J 4 bases short, with 25 bases between. The CDR3 extends over 16 amino acids. CDR3 loop: CASSILGGRHGYEQYF. The CDR3 DNA reads TGTGCCAGTAGTATTCTCGGGGGACGACATGGTTACGAGCAGTACTTC.

In its sample, this clonotype was seen once. V and J are TRBV5-1 and TRBJ2-3; D may be TRBD1 (5 bases). The CDR3 is 14 residues long. The V gene's germline CDR1 is SGHRS and CDR2 YFSETQ. Trimming removed 2 bases at V and 5 bases at J, with 12 bases between. In DNA, the CDR3 is TGCGCCAGCAGCTTTCCCGACAGAGGAGATACGCAGTATTTT. Protein: CASSFPDRGDTQYF.

The CDR3 here is CASSLIGVGPVGNQPQHF. DNA for the CDR3: TGTGCCAGCAGTTTAATAGGGGTAGGTCCTGTGGGCAATCAGCCCCAGCATTTT. The rearrangement uses TRBV6-5 and TRBJ1-5; tentative D call: TRBD1 (5 bases). The length of the CDR3 is 18 residues. V was pared by 4 bases and J by 2 bases, with 21 bases between. Looked up from germline, CDR1 is MNHEY and CDR2 is SVGAGI.

The chain links TRBV19 to TRBJ1-1; TRBD1 matches 10 bases. This CDR3 contains 16 residues. V gave up 3 bases and J gave up 3 bases; unmatched junction bases: 7. The germline V gene has CDR1 LNHDA and CDR2 SQIVND (reference sequence). The CDR3 sequence: CASSMIGQGGYTEAFF. DNA for the CDR3: TGTGCCAGTAGTATGATCGGACAGGGGGGCTACACTGAAGCTTTCTTT.

This clonotype has only a few counts. This sequence joins TRBV6-5 and TRBJ2-7; 9 nucleotides align to TRBD1. The CDR3 has 15 residues. The ends lost 2 bases at V and 1 base at J; junction bases unmatched: 3. Per the germline V gene, CDR1 is MNHEY and CDR2 is SVGAGI. The CDR3 DNA follows: TGTGCCAGCAGTTACGGGGGGACAGGGTCCTACGAGCAGTACTTC. Translating it yields CASSYGGTGSYEQYF.

The chain joins TRBV5-4 to TRBJ2-5; 7 bases agree with TRBD1. This CDR3 spans 15 amino acids. With 3 bases clipped from V and 5 bases from J, the junction kept 10 bases outside the gene matches. Germline CDR1 reads SGHNT; CDR2 reads YYREEE (reference sequence). The CDR3, as DNA: TGTGCCAGCAGCTATCAACAGGGGTCGGGGGAGACCCAGTACTTC. Translating it yields CASSYQQGSGETQYF.

In its sample, this clonotype was seen a few times. The V and J genes are TRBV5-4 and TRBJ2-7; the D gene is possibly TRBD2 (5 bases). Germline lookup yields CDR1 SGHNT and CDR2 YYREEE (reference sequence). This CDR3 comprises 15 residues. V lost 0 bases, J lost 7 bases, and 17 bases lay in between. CDR3 coding DNA: TGTGCCAGCAGCTTGGCCGCTAGCCGCTTTGGAGAGCAGTACTTC. It yields the protein CASSLAASRFGEQYF.

V is TRBV19 and J is TRBJ1-1; 8 bases match TRBD1. The CDR3 spans 16 residues. With 1 base clipped from V and 0 bases from J, the junction kept 4 bases outside the gene matches. Germline-derived CDR1 and CDR2 are LNHDA and SQIVND (reference sequence). The DNA of the CDR3 is TGTGCCAGTAGTATAGGGACAGGGCGGGTGAACACTGAAGCTTTCTTT. Its translation is CASSIGTGRVNTEAFF.